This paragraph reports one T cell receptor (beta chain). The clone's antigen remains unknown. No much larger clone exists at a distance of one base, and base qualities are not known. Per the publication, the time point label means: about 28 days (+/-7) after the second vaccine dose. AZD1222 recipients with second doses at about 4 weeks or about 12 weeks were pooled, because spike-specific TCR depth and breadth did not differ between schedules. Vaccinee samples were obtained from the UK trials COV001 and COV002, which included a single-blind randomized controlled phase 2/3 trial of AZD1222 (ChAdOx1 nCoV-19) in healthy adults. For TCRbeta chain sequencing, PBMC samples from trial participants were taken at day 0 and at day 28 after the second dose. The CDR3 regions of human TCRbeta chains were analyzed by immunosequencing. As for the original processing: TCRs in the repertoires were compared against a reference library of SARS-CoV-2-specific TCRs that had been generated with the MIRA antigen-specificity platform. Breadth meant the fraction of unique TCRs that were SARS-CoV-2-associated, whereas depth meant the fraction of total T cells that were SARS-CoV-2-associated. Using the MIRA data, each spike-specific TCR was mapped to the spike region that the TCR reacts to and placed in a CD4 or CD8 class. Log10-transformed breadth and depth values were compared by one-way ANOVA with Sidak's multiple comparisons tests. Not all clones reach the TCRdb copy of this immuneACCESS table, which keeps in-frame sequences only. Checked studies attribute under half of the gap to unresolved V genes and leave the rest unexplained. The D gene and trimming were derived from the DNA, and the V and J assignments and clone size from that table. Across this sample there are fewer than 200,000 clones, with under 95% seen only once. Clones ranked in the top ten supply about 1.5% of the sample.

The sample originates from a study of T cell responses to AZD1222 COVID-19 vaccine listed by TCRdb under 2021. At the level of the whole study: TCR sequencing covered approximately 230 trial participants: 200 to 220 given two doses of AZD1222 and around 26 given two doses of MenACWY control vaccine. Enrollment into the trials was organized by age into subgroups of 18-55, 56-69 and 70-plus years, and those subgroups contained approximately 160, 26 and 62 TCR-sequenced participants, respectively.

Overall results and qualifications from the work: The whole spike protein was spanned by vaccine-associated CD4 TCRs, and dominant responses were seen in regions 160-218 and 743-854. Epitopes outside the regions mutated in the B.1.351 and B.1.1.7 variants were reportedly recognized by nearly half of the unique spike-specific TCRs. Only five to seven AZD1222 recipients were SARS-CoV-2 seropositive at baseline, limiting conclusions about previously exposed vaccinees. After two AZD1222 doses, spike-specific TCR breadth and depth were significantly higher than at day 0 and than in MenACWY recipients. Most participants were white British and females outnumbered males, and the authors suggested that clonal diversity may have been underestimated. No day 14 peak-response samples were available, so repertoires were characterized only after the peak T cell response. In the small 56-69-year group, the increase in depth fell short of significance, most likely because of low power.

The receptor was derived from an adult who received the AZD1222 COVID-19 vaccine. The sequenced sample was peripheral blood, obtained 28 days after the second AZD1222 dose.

The DNA sequence is as follows: TGCAGCGTTGTTGGGGGGAATAACAGGGACAGCCTCAACTATGGCTACACCTTC. The translation is CSVVGGNNRDSLNYGYTF. The chain couples TRBV29-1 to TRBJ1-2; the central 7 bases match TRBD1. From the germline V gene, CDR1 is SQVTM and CDR2 is ANQGSEA. V ends up 4 bases short and J 2 bases short, with an unmatched junction base count of 19. The CDR3 holds 18 amino acids from the cysteine to the phenylalanine. Here the CDR3 DNA is all that survives: 54 bases in frame from base 1.